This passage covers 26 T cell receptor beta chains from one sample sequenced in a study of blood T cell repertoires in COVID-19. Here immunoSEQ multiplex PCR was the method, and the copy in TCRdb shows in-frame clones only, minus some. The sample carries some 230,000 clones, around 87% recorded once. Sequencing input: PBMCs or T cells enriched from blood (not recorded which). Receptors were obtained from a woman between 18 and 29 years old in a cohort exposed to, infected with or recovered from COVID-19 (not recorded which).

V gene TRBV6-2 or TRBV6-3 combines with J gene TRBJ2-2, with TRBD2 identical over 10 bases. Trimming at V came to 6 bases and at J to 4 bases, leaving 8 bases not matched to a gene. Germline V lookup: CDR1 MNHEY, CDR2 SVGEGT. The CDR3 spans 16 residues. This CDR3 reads CASSPGLAVLTGELFF. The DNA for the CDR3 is TGTGCCAGCAGCCCTGGACTAGCGGTCCTCACCGGGGAGCTGTTTTTT.

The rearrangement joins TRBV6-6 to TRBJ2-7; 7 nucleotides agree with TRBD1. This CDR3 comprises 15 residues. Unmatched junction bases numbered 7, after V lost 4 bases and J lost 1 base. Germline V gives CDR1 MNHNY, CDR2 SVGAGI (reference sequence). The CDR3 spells CASSFRMGQSYEQYF. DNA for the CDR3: TGTGCCAGCAGTTTCCGAATGGGACAGTCCTACGAGCAGTACTTC.

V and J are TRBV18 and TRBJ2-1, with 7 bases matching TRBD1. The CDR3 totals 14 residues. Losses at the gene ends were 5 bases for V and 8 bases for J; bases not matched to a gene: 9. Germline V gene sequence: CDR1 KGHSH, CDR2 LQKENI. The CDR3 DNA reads TGTGCCAGCTCAGTAAAGACAGGGCATGATGAGCAGTTCTTC. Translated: CASSVKTGHDEQFF. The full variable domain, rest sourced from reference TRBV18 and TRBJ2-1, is NAGVMQNPRHLVRRRGQEARLRCSPMKGHSHVYWYRQLPEEGLKFMVYLQKENIIDESGMPKERFSAEFPKEGPSILRIQQVVRGDSAAYFCASSVKTGHDEQFFGPGTRLTVL.

CDR3 DNA: TGTGCCACCAGCGGAACAGTTACTAATCAGCCCCAGCATTTT. Protein sequence: CATSGTVTNQPQHF. V and J are TRBV24-1 and TRBJ1-5; no reliable D call. V was clipped by 7 bases and J by 4 bases, with 13 bases between them. Germline CDR1 is KGHDR and CDR2 is SFDVKD. This CDR3 spans 14 amino acids.

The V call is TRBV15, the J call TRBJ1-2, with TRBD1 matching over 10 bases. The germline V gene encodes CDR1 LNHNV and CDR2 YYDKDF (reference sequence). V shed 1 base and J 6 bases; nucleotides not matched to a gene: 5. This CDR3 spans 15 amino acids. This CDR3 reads CATSRGDRGIDGYTF. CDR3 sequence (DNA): TGTGCCACCAGCAGAGGGGACAGGGGAATTGATGGCTACACCTTC.

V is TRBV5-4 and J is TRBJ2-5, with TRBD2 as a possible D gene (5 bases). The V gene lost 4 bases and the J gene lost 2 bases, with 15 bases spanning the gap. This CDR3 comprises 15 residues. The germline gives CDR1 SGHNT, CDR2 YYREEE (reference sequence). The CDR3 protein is CASSQYTRKQETQYF. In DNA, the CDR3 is TGTGCCAGCAGCCAATACACTAGAAAGCAAGAGACCCAGTACTTC.

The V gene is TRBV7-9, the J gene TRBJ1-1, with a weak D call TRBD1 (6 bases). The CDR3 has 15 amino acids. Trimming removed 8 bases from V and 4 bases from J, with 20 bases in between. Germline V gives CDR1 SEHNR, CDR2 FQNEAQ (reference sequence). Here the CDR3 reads CASSPPPGGITEAFF. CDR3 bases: TGTGCCAGCTCGCCCCCCCCGGGGGGCATCACTGAAGCTTTCTTT.

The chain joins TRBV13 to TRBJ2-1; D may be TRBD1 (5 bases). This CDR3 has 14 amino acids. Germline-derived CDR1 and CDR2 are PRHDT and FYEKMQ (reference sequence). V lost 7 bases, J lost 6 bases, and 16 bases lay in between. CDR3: CASTDSLPGNEQFF. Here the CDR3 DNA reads TGTGCCAGCACCGACAGTCTTCCTGGCAATGAGCAGTTCTTC.

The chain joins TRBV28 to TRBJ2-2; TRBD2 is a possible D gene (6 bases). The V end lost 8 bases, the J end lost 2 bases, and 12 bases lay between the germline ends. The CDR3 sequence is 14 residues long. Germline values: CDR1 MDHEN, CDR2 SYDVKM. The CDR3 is CASELAPNTGELFF. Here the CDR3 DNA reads TGTGCCAGCGAGCTAGCGCCAAACACCGGGGAGCTGTTTTTT.

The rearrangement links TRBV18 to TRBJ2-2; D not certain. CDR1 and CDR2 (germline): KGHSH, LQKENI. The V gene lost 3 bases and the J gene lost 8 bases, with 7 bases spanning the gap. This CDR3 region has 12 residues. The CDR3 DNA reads TGTGCCAGCTCACCTGATCGGGGGGAGCTGTTTTTT. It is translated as CASSPDRGELFF. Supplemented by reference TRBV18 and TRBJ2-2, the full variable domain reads NAGVMQNPRHLVRRRGQEARLRCSPMKGHSHVYWYRQLPEEGLKFMVYLQKENIIDESGMPKERFSAEFPKEGPSILRIQQVVRGDSAAYFCASSPDRGELFFGEGSRLTVL.

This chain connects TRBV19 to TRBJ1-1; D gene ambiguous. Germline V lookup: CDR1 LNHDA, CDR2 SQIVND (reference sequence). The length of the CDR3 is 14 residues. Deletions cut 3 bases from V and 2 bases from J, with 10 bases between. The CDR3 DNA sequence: TGTGCCAGTAGTATGAGGCAGACCAACACTGAAGCTTTCTTT. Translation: CASSMRQTNTEAFF.

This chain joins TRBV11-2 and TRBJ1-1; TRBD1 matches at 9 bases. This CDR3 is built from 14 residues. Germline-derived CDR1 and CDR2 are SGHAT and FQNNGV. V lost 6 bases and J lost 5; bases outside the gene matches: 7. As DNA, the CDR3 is TGTGCCAGCAGACTGACAGGGGGTTTGACTGAAGCTTTCTTT. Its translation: CASRLTGGLTEAFF.

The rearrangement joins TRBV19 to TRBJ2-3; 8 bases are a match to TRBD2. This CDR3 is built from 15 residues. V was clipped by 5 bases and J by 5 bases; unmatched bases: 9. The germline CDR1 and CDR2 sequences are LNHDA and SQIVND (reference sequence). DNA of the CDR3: TGTGCCAGTAGTTCCGAAGCGGGAGATGAAGATACGCAGTATTTT. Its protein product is CASSSEAGDEDTQYF.

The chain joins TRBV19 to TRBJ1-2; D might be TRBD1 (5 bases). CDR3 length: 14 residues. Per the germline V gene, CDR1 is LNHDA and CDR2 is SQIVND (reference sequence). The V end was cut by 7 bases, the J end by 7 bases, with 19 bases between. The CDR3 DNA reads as TGTGCCAGTACTCCAGCGGGGGTTCTATCTGGCTACACCTTC. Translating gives CASTPAGVLSGYTF.

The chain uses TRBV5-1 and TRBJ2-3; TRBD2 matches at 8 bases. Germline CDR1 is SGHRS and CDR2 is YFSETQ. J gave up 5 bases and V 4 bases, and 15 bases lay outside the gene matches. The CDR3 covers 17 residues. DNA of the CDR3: TGCGCCAGCAGCAGGGAGGGACTAGAGGTGTCTGGAGATACGCAGTATTTT. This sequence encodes CASSREGLEVSGDTQYF.

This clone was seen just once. CDR3 sequence: CASSRQAGTEAFF. Here the CDR3 DNA reads TGTGCCAGCAGTCGGCAGGCAGGTACTGAAGCTTTCTTT. The chain joins TRBV27 to TRBJ1-1, with D hard to call. The CDR3 consists of 13 residues. V was trimmed by 5 bases and J by 5 bases, leaving 12 bases between them. Germline CDR1 is MNHEY and CDR2 is SMNVEV (reference sequence).

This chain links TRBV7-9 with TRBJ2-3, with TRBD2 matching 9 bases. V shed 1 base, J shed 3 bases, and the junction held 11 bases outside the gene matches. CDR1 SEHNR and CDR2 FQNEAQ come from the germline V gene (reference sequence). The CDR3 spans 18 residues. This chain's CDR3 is CASSLGLAAARATDTQYF. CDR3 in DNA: TGTGCCAGCAGCTTAGGACTAGCGGCGGCTAGGGCAACAGATACGCAGTATTTT.

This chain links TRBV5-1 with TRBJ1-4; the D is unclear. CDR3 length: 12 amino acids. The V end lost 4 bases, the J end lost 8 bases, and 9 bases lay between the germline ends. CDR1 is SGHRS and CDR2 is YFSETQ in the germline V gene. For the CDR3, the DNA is TGCGCCAGCAGCCCGGGAGGGGAAAAACTGTTTTTT. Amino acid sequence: CASSPGGEKLFF.

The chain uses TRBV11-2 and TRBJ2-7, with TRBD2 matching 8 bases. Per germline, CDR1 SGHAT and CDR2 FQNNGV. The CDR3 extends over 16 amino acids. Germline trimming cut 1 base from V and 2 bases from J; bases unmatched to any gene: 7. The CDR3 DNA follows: TGTGCCAGCAGCTTAGCTAGGACTAGCTGGACCTACGAGCAGTACTTC. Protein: CASSLARTSWTYEQYF.

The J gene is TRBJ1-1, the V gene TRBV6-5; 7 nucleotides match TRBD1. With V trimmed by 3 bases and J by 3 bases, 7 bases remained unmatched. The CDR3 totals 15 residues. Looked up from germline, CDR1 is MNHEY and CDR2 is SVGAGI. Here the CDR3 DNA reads TGTGCCAGCAGTTATGGGTGGGACAGATACACTGAAGCTTTCTTT. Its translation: CASSYGWDRYTEAFF.

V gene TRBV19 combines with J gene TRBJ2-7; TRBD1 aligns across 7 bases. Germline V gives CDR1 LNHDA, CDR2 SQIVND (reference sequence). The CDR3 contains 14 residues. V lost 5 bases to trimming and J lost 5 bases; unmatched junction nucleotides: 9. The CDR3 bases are TGTGCCAGTAGTTTACGAGGGGGCGGCGACGAGCAGTACTTC. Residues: CASSLRGGGDEQYF.

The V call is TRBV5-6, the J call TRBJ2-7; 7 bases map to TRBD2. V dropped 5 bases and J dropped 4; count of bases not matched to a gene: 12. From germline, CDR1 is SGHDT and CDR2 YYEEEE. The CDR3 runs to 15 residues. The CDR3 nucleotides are TGTGCCAGCAGGGGGGAGCGGGACCCCCATTACGAGCAGTACTTC. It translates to CASRGERDPHYEQYF.

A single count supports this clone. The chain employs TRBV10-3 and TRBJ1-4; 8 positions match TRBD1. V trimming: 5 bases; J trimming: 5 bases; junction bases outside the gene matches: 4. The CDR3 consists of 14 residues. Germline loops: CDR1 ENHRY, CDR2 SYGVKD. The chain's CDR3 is CAISKDRENEKLFF. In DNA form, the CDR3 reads TGTGCCATCAGTAAGGACAGGGAGAATGAAAAACTGTTTTTT.

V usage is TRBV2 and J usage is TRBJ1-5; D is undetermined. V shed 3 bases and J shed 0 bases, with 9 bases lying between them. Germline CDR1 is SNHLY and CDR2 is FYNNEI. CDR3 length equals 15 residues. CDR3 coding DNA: TGTGCCAGCAGTGAGTTAGCAGTTAGCAATCAGCCCCAGCATTTT. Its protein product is CASSELAVSNQPQHF.

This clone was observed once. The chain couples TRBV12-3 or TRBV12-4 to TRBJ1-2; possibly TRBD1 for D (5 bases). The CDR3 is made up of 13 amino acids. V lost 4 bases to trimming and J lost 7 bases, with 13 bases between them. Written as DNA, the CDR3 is TGTGCCAGCAGTTCGGACAATTTGTCTGGCTACACCTTC. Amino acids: CASSSDNLSGYTF.

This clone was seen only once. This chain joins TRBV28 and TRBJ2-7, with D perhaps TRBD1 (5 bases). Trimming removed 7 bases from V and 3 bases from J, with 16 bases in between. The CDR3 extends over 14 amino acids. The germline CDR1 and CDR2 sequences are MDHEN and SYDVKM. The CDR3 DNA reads TGTGCCAGCACCTTTGGGGCCCTCAACTACGAGCAGTACTTC. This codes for CASTFGALNYEQYF.